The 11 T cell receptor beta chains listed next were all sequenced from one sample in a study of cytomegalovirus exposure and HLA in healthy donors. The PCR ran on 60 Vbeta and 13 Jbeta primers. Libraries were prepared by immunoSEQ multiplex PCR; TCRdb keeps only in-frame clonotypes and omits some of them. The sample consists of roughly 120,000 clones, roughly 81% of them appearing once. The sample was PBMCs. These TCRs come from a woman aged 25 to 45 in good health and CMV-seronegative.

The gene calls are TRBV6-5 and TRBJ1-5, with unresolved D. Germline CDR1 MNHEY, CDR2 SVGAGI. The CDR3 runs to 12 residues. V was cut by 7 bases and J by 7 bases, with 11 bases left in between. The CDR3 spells CASTQEGQPQHF. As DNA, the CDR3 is TGTGCCAGCACCCAAGAGGGCCAGCCCCAGCATTTT.

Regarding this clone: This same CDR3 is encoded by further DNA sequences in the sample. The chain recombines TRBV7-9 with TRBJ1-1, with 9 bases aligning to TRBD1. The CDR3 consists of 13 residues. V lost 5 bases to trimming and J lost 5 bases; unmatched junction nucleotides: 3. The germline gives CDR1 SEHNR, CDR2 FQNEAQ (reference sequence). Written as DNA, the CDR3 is TGTGCCAGCAGCCAGGGACAGGGAACTGAAGCTTTCTTT. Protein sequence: CASSQGQGTEAFF.

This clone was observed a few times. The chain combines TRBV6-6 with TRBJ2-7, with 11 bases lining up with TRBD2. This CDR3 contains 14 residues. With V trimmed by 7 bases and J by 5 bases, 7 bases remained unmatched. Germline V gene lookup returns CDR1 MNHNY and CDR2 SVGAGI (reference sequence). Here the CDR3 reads CASTRLAGNDEQYF. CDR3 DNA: TGTGCCAGCACCAGACTAGCGGGAAACGACGAGCAGTACTTC.

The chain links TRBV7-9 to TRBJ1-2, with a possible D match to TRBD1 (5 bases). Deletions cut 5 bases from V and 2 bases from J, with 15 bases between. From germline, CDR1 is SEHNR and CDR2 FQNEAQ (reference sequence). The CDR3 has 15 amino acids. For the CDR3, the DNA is TGTGCCAGCAGCCCCCCGGCAGGGAGGAACTATGGCTACACCTTC. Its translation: CASSPPAGRNYGYTF.

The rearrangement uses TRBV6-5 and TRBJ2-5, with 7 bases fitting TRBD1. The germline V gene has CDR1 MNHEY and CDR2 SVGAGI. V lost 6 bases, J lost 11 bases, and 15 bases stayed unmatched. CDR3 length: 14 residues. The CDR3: CASSQGDQPLGQYF. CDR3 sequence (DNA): TGTGCCAGCAGCCAGGGGGACCAGCCCCTCGGGCAGTACTTC.

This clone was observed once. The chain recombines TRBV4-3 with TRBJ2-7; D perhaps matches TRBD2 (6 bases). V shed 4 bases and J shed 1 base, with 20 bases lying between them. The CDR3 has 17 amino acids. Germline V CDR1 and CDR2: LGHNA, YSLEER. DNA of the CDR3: TGCGCCAGCAGCCCGGGAGCCTTTAGGACTTTGTCCTACGAGCAGTACTTC. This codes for CASSPGAFRTLSYEQYF.

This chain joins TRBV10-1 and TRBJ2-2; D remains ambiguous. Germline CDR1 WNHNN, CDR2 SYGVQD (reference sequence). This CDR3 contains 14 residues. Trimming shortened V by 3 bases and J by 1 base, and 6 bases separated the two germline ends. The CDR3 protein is CASSDLGNTGELFF. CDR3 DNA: TGCGCCAGCAGTGATCTAGGGAACACCGGGGAGCTGTTTTTT.

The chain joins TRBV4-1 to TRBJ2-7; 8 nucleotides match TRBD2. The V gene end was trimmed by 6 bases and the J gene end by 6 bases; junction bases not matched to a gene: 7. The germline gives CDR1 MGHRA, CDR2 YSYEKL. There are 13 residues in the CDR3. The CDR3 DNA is TGCGCCAGCAGGCACAGCGGGGGAGGCGAGCAGTACTTC. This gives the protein CASRHSGGGEQYF.

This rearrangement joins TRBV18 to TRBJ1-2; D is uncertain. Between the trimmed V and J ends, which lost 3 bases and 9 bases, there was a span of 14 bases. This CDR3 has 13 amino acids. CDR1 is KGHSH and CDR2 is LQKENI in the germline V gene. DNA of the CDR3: TGTGCCAGCTCACCCCCGACCGGGGTTAGCTACACCTTC. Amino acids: CASSPPTGVSYTF.

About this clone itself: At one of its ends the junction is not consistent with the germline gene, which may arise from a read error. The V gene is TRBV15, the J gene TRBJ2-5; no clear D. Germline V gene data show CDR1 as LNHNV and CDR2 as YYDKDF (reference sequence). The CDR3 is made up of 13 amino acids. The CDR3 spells CVTSREPRETQYF. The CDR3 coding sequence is TGTGTCACCAGCAGAGAGCCTAGAGAGACCCAGTACTTC.

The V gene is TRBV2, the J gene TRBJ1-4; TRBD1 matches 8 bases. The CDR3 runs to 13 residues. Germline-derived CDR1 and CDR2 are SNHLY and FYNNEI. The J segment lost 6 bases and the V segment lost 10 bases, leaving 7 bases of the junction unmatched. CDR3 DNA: TGTGCCACGCAGCAGGGGGCTTATGAAAAACTGTTTTTT. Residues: CATQQGAYEKLFF.